This T cell receptor (beta chain) was captured in a study of T cells in localized non-small cell lung cancer. Study-wide findings and caveats: Adjacent lung exhibited a median of about 56 among the 100 most abundant tumor clones. Sequencing was restricted to one tumor region; therefore, heterogeneity remains possible. Compared with tumor, uninvolved adjacent lung displayed greater T cell clonality, ranking highest overall. Longer overall survival was linked to higher blood T cell density.

Remarks on this clone: Its antigen remains unidentified.

CDR1 PRHDT and CDR2 FYEKMQ come from the germline V gene (reference sequence). The V segment lost 4 bases and the J segment 9 bases; nucleotides outside the gene matches: 12. The CDR3 runs to 16 residues. Some clones are missing from TCRdb's copy, which holds only in-frame ones; the method was immunoSEQ multiplex PCR. Among about 30,000 clones listed, approximately 91% were seen once. The chain combines TRBV13 with TRBJ2-1; the match to TRBD2 covers 10 bases. The TCR was taken from a man aged 35 to 69 with stage II lung adenocarcinoma. The source was PBMCs, collected before any cancer treatment. CDR3 DNA: TGTGCCAGCAGCTCCATCAGGGCTAGCGGGAGTGGTGAGCAGTTCTTC. It translates to CASSSIRASGSGEQFF.